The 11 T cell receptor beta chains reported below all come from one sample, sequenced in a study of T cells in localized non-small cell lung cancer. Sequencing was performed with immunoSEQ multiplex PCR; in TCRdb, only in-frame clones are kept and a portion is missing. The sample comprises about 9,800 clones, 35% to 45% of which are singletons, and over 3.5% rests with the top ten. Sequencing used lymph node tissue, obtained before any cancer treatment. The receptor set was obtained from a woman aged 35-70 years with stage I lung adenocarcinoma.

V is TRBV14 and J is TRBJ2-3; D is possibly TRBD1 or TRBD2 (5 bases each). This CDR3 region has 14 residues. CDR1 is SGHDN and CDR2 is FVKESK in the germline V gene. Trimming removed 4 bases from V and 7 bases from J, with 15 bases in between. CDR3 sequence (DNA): TGTGCCAGCAGCCGCGGGCCGGGGCCTTATACGCAGTATTTT. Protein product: CASSRGPGPYTQYF.

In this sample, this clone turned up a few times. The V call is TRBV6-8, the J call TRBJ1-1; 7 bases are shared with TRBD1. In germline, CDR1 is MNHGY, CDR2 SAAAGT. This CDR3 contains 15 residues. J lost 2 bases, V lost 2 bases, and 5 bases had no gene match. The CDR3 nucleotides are TGTGCCAGCAGTTACCGACAGGGACTTAACACTGAAGCTTTCTTT. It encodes CASSYRQGLNTEAFF.

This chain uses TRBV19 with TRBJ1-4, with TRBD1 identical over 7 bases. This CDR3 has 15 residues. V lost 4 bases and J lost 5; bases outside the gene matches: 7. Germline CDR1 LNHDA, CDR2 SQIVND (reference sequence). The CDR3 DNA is TGTGCCAGTAGTACCCCGACAGGGCGCAATGAAAAACTGTTTTTT. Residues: CASSTPTGRNEKLFF.

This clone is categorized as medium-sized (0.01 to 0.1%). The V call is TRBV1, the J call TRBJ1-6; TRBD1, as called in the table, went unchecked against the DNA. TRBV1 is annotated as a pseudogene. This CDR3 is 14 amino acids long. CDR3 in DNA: TGCGCCAGCAGCCCGTCCAGGGCCAATTCACCCCTCCACTTT. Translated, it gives CASSPSRANSPLHF.

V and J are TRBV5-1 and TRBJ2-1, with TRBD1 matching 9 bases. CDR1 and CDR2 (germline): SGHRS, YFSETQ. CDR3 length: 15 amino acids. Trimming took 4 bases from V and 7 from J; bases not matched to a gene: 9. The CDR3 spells CASSIGTGKGNEQFF. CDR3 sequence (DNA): TGCGCCAGCAGCATCGGGACAGGGAAAGGGAATGAGCAGTTCTTC.

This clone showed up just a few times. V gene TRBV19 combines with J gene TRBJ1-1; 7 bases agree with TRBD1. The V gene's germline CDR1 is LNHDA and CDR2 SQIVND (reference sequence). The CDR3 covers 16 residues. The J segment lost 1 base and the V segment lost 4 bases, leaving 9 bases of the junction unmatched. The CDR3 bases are TGTGCCAGTAGTAGACAGGGAATGAGGTGGAACACTGAAGCTTTCTTT. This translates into CASSRQGMRWNTEAFF.

The CDR3 spells CASGDSQETQYF. CDR3 DNA: TGTGCCAGCGGGGACAGCCAAGAGACCCAGTACTTC. The chain uses TRBV6-8 and TRBJ2-5; TRBD1 aligns across 7 bases. The J segment lost 1 base and the V segment lost 8 bases, leaving 1 base of the junction unmatched. Germline V gives CDR1 MNHGY, CDR2 SAAAGT. The CDR3 runs to 12 residues.

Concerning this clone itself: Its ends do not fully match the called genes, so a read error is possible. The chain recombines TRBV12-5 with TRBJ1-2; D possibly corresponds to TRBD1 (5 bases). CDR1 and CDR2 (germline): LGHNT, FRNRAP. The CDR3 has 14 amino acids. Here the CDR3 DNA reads TGTGCCAGCACCCCCGCGGGGGTTAACTATGGCTACACCTTT. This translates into CASTPAGVNYGYTF.

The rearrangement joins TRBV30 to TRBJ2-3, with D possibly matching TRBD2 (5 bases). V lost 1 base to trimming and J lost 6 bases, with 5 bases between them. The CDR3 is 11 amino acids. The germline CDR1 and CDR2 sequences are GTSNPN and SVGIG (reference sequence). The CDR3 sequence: CAWSGRDTQYF. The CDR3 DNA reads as TGTGCCTGGAGTGGGAGGGATACGCAGTATTTT.

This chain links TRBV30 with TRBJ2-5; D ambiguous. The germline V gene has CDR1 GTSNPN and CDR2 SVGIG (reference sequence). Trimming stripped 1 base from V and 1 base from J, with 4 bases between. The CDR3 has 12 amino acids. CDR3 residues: CAWSGPQETQYF. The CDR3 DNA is TGTGCCTGGAGTGGACCCCAAGAGACCCAGTACTTC.

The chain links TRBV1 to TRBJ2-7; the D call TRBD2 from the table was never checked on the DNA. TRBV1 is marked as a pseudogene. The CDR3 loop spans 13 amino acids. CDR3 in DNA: TGCGCCAGCAGCCAGGCACTAGCGGAGATCGTCTACTTT. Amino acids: CASSQALAEIVYF.